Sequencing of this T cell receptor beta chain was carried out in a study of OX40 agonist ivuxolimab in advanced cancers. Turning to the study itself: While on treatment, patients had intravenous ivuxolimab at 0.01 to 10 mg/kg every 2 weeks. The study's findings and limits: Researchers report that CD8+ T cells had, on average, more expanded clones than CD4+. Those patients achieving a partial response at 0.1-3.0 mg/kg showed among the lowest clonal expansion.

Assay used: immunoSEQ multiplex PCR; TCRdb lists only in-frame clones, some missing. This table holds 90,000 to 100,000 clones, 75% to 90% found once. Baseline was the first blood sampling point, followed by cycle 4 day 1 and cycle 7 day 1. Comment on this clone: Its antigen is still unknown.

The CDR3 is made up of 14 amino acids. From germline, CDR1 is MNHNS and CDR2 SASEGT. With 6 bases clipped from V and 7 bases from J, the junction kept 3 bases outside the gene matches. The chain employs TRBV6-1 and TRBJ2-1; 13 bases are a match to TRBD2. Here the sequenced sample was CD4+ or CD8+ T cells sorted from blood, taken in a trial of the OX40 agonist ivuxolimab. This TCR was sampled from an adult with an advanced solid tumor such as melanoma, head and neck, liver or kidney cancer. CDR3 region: CASRTSGGTNEQFF. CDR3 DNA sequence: TGTGCCAGCAGGACTAGCGGGGGGACAAATGAGCAGTTCTTC.